This is a list of T cell receptor beta chains from one sample in a study of identical twins. TCRdb fed the 5' RACE reads into MiXCR, producing one record per CDR3 protein. The profile covers about 150,000 distinct CDR3 sequences, with around 3.5% appearing a single time and 8% to 8.5% taken by the ten largest. Sequencing input: memory T cells sorted from blood. All receptors derive from a man in his late teens or twenties in good health. The CDR3 runs from the conserved cysteine through the conserved F or W. The D gene is left open where the match is weak. Rows give clone size only sometimes, using once, few, many, or a class for an expanded clone.

abundance,j_gene,d_gene,v_gene,CDR3aa,CDR3nt
many,TRBJ1-3,TRBD1,TRBV2,CASSNRGRGNTIYF,TGTGCCAGCAGTAATAGGGGGCGAGGAAACACCATATATTTT
many,TRBJ2-1,TRBD1,TRBV5-1,CASSRDRGIYNEQFF,TGCGCCAGCAGTCGGGACAGGGGTATCTACAATGAGCAGTTCTTC
many,TRBJ1-2,TRBD1,TRBV12-3/TRBV12-4,CASSRYRGSYGYTF,TGTGCCAGCAGTCGTTACAGGGGATCCTATGGCTACACCTTC
few,TRBJ2-1,TRBD2,TRBV6-1,CASTDLAGGFKNEQFF,TGTGCCAGCACCGATTTAGCGGGAGGGTTTAAAAATGAGCAGTTCTTC
many,TRBJ1-4,NA,TRBV6-1,CASSNEGLNEKLFF,TGTGCCAGCAGCAATGAGGGTTTAAATGAAAAACTGTTTTTT
many,TRBJ2-4,NA,TRBV19,CASSIVGLAKNIQYF,TGTGCCAGTAGTATAGTGGGACTAGCCAAAAACATTCAGTACTTC
many,TRBJ2-6,NA,TRBV5-5,CASSPWDSGANVLTF,TGTGCCAGCAGTCCCTGGGACTCTGGGGCCAACGTCCTGACTTTC
many,TRBJ1-4,NA,TRBV29-1,CSVEKPGSNEKLFF,TGCAGCGTTGAAAAGCCTGGGAGTAATGAAAAACTGTTTTTT
many,TRBJ2-1,TRBD1,TRBV10-3,CATRLWGQGYNEQFF,TGTGCCACCCGGCTTTGGGGACAGGGTTACAATGAGCAGTTCTTC
NA,TRBJ2-2,NA,TRBV2,CASSEGLSTGELFF,TGTGCCAGCAGTGAGGGACTCTCCACCGGGGAGCTGTTTTTT
many,TRBJ2-5,TRBD2,TRBV28,CASSLTLGGSGRREETQYF,TGTGCCAGCAGTCTAACCTTGGGGGGTAGCGGGAGGAGAGAAGAGACCCAGTACTTC
NA,TRBJ2-1,NA,TRBV6-5,CASSYLRPSPNNEQFF,TGTGCCAGCAGTTACCTCCGGCCATCCCCTAACAATGAGCAGTTCTTC
many,TRBJ1-6,NA,TRBV25-1,CASSEYSNSPLHF,TGTGCCAGCAGTGAATACAGCAATTCACCCCTCCACTTT
many,TRBJ2-7,TRBD2,TRBV10-3,CAISDSGRSYEQYF,TGTGCCATCAGTGACAGCGGGAGATCCTACGAGCAGTACTTC
many,TRBJ1-2,TRBD1,TRBV3-1,CASRPGQGHLGYTF,TGTGCCAGCAGACCTGGACAGGGCCATCTTGGCTACACCTTC
many,TRBJ1-6,TRBD1,TRBV12-3/TRBV12-4,CASSPDRGYNSPLHF,TGTGCCAGCAGTCCCGACAGGGGCTATAATTCACCCCTCCACTTT
many,TRBJ2-5,TRBD2,TRBV28,CASSLGRLAGGQETQYF,TGTGCCAGCAGTTTAGGGAGACTAGCGGGAGGTCAAGAGACCCAGTACTTC
many,TRBJ2-1,NA,TRBV5-1,CASSLLGTQLAGNEQFF,TGCGCCAGCAGCTTGTTGGGGACACAACTAGCAGGCAATGAGCAGTTCTTC
many,TRBJ2-3,NA,TRBV6-1,CASSERGLTDTQYF,TGTGCCAGCAGTGAACGGGGCTTGACAGATACGCAGTATTTT
many,TRBJ2-2,TRBD2,TRBV24-1,CATSDFPSGRAHGELFF,TGTGCCACCAGTGATTTTCCTAGCGGGAGGGCCCACGGGGAGCTGTTTTTT
many,TRBJ2-3,NA,TRBV20-1,CSARVISAGSTDTQYF,TGCAGTGCTAGAGTAATAAGCGCGGGTAGTACAGATACGCAGTATTTT
many,TRBJ2-1,TRBD2,TRBV28,CASRQRTSGRTNEQFF,TGTGCCAGCAGACAACGGACTAGCGGGAGAACCAATGAGCAGTTCTTC
many,TRBJ1-5,NA,TRBV7-2,CASSSLAGNQPQHF,TGTGCCAGCAGCTCCCTGGCGGGGAACCAGCCCCAGCATTTT
many,TRBJ2-3,NA,TRBV12-3/TRBV12-4,CASSLAGSSRYF,TGTGCCAGCAGTTTAGCAGGGTCCAGTCGGTATTTT